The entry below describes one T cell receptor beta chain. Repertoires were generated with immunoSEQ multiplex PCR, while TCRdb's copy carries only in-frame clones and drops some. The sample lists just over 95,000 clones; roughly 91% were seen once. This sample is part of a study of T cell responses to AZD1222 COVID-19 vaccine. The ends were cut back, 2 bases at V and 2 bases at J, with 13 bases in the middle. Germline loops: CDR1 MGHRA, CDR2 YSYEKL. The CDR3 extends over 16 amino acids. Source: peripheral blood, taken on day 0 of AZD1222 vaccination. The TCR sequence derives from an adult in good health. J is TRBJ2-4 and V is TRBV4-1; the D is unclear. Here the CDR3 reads CASSQTPRPPKNIQYF. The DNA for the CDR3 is TGCGCCAGCAGCCAAACTCCCAGGCCCCCCAAAAACATTCAGTACTTC.